A single T cell receptor (beta chain) is shown here with its context. In its sample, this clone was seen a few times. Its recognized antigen is unknown. The record has no base qualities; no much larger clone is one base away. The sample comes from a study of beta chain features in type 1 diabetes (dated by TCRdb to 2016 to 2019). Study-wide context: Mean age, gender distribution, total cell number and subset yield did not differ between patients and healthy donors. A total of roughly 100 million sorted cells were examined across all samples, and RNA yield correlated strongly with the number of cells per subset. In the study, recently diagnosed type 1 diabetes patients and matched healthy donors were compared on the TCRB repertoires of their sorted circulating CD4+ T cell subsets. Naive and central memory subsets were obtained from all 30 or so donors, but regulatory and stem cell-like memory subsets were isolated from only 8 patients and roughly 8 healthy donors. Study-wide conclusions, independent of this receptor: Patients with type 1 diabetes made fewer insertions and deleted more nucleotides at VDJ recombination sites, implying thymic rearrangement abnormalities. Sequencing cDNA rather than genomic DNA could over-represent highly expressing activated cells, although activation and CD3 levels did not differ between groups. Naive, central memory and regulatory TCRB repertoires appeared to be more similar among patients than among healthy donors. HLA sub-analyses involved small numbers of individuals, so any influence of HLA type on TCRB rearrangement remained unresolved. Type 1 diabetes patients showed a moderate but significant shortening of TCRB CDR3 length in all four CD4+ subsets. PCR might favor shorter templates, but patient and control samples were amplified and corrected together, so any skew would affect both groups equally.

All of the isolated RNA was reverse transcribed with the High Capacity cDNA Reverse Transcription Kit, so expressed TCRB transcripts were sequenced. Deep immunoSEQ sequencing was performed on naive, central memory and regulatory T cell samples, with an average of about 3.57 million total reads per sample. Sorted cells were lysed in RLT buffer and RNA was extracted with DNase-treated RNeasy Micro or Mini kits, depending on cell number. To prevent cross-contamination, every cell subset was processed on its own, while patient and healthy donor samples were processed together. The immunoSEQ multiplex PCR was used to amplify TCRB sequences from cDNA, yielding 87-bp fragments that span the CDR3 region. Sequencing of the amplicons was done on the Illumina HiSeq platform. From the authors' description of their analysis: Synthetic template baselines were used to correct PCR bias computationally, reads within Hamming distance 2 were collapsed together, and singletons that could not be merged were discarded. By aligning reads against IMGT, V, D and J genes, CDR3 length, and insertions or deletions at six rearrangement sites were assigned. Within each subset, clonotype counts were normalized to sorted cell number, after which true diversity and Gini coefficients were computed with the tcR R package. The overlap coefficient, calculated on TCRB nucleotide sequences, was used to quantify repertoire sharing. TCRdb took over this immuneACCESS table, retaining in-frame rearrangements with V and J assigned. Such tables are incomplete; in checked studies, under half of the missing clones stem from an unresolved V gene, and the remainder is unexplained. V, J and clone size are taken as reported in that table, and D and trimming were inferred from the DNA itself. For this sample the table gives more than 50,000 clones, of which approximately 59% were detected only once. Together, the top ten hold 2.2% of the sample.

V sheds 5 bases and J sheds 0 bases, leaving 13 bases between their ends. Per the germline V gene, SGHTA is the CDR1 and FQGNSA is the CDR2. Spanning cysteine to phenylalanine, the CDR3 consists of 15 amino acids. Just CDR3 DNA is preserved here, 45 bases in frame from base 1. From each donor, a single peripheral blood sample of 100 to 150 mL on average was drawn into heparinised tubes. A BD FACSAria II was used to sort naive, central memory, regulatory and stem cell-like memory CD4+ T cells with a panel that included CD45RO, CCR7, CD25, CD127, CD95 and CD27. All sorted populations exceeded 98% purity. PBMCs were isolated right away by Lymphoprep density gradient centrifugation and were stained directly, without culture. To minimize batch effects, samples were stained and sorted in pairs, one healthy donor with one patient per experiment.

The chain is assembled from TRBV7-2 and TRBJ1-2; the D gene is unclear. The TCR sequence derives from a woman between 18 and 29 years old in good health. Sequenced: Tregs from blood. In the paper's terms, the cell subset or site label means: regulatory CD4+ T cells. The nucleotide sequence is TGTGCCAGCAGCCGTTCTTACAGAACTAACTATGGCTACACCTTC. This translates into CASSRSYRTNYGYTF.